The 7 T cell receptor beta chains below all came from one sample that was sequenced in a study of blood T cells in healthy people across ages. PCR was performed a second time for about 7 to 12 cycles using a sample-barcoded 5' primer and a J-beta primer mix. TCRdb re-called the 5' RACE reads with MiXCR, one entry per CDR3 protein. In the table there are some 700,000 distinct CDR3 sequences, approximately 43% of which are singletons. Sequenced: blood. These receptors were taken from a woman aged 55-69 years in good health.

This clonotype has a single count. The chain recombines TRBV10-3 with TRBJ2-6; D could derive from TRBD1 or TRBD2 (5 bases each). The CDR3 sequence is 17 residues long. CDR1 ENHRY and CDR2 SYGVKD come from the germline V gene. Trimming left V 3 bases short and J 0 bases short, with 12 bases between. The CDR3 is CAISEEGTLSGANVLTF. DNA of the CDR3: TGTGCCATCAGTGAAGAGGGGACCCTCTCTGGGGCCAACGTCCTGACTTTC.

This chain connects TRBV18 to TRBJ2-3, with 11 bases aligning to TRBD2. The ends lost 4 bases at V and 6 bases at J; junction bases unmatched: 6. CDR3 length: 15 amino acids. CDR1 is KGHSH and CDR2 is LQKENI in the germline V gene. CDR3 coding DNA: TGTGCCAGCTCACAACTAGCGGGAGAGGGCGATACGCAGTATTTT. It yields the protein CASSQLAGEGDTQYF.

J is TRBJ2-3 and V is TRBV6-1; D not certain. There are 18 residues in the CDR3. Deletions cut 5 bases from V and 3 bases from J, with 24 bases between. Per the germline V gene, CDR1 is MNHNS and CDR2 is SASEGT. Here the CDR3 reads CASSPGTEWNAKTDTQYF. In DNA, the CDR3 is TGTGCCAGCAGTCCTGGAACAGAATGGAATGCGAAAACAGATACGCAGTATTTT.

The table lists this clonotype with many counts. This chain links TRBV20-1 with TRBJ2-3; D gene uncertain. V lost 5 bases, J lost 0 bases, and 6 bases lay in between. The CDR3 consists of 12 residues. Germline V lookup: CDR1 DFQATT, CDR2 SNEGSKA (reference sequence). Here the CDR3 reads CSAPASTDTQYF. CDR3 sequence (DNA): TGCAGTGCTCCCGCTAGCACAGATACGCAGTATTTT.

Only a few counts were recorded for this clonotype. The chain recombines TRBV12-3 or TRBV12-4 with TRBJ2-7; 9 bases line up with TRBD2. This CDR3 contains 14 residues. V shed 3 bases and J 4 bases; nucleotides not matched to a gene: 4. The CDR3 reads CASSLREGPYEQYF. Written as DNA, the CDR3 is TGTGCCAGCAGTTTGCGGGAGGGCCCATACGAGCAGTACTTC.

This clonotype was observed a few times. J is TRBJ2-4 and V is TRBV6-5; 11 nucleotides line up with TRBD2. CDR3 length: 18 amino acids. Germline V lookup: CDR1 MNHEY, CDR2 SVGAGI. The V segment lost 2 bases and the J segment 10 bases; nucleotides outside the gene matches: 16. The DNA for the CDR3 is TGTGCCAGCAGTTACGCGCCACTAGCGGGAGTACCGTTTAGAATTCAGTACTTC. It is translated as CASSYAPLAGVPFRIQYF.

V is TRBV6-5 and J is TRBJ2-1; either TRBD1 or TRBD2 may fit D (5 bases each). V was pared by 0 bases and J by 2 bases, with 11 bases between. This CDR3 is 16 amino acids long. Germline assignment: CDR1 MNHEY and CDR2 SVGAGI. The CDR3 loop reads CASSYSGDPAYNEQFF. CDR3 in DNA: TGTGCCAGCAGTTACTCAGGGGACCCCGCCTACAATGAGCAGTTCTTC.